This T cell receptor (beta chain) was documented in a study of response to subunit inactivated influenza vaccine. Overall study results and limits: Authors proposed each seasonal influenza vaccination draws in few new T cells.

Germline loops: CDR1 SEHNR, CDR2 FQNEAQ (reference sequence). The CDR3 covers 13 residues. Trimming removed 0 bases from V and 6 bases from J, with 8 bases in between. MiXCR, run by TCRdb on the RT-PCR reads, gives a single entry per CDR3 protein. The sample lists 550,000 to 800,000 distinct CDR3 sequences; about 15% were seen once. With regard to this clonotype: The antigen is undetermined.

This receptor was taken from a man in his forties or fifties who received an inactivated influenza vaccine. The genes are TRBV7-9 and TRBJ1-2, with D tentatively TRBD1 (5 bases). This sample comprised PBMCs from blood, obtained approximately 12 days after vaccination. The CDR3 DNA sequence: TGTGCCAGCAGCTTAGCAGGGGCGAATGGCTACACCTTC. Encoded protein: CASSLAGANGYTF.